This TCR beta chain was identified during a study of blood T cell repertoires in COVID-19. About the research overall: Material from acute and convalescent COVID-19 was sourced from the United States, Italy and Spain. Sources were T cells, B-cell-depleted T cells, or PBMCs; the material itself was cDNA or gDNA.

In the original processing: Estimated nucleated cell counts came from reference gene primer amplification. Sequencing used immunoSEQ multiplex PCR; TCRdb keeps in-frame clones, though not all of them. The V and J calls and the clone size are those of that table, but D and trimming were determined from the DNA. The sample carries about 170,000 clones, 80% to 90% recorded once. Germline CDR1 MNHEY, CDR2 SVGAGI. This CDR3 has 15 residues. V lost 2 bases and J lost 4, with 15 bases in between. This TCR was sampled from a woman older than 75 with acute or convalescent COVID-19. The specimen was peripheral blood. The chain uses TRBV6-5 and TRBJ2-7; D is possibly TRBD1 (5 bases). CDR3 amino acids: CASSYGWGPRYEQYF. For the CDR3, the DNA is TGTGCCAGCAGTTACGGATGGGGCCCGCGTTACGAGCAGTACTTC.